Shown below are 7 T cell receptor beta chains from a single sample sequenced in a study of CD8 T cells in Susac syndrome. The RNA input was about 0.5 to 1 ug, and it was reverse transcribed with random hexamers. TCRdb itself ran the immunoSEQ multiplex PCR reads through MiXCR, one entry per CDR3 protein. There are 120,000 or so distinct CDR3 sequences in the sample; 90% to 95% occur only once, and more than 0.1% lies in the top ten. The sequenced material came from CD4+ T cells from PBMCs. All receptors come from a human donor in good health.

This clonotype was detected once. This chain connects TRBV28 to TRBJ1-1; 9 bases map to TRBD1. This CDR3 is built from 14 residues. Germline CDR1 and CDR2: MDHEN and SYDVKM. V lost 6 bases to trimming and J lost 0 bases; unmatched junction nucleotides: 2. The CDR3 protein is CASRWDRVNTEAFF. CDR3 bases: TGTGCCAGCAGATGGGACAGGGTGAACACTGAAGCTTTCTTT.

The chain couples TRBV30 to TRBJ2-7; D might be TRBD2 (6 bases). This CDR3 comprises 13 residues. Trimming pared 0 bases from V and 6 bases from J, leaving 12 bases between. Per the germline V gene, CDR1 is GTSNPN and CDR2 is SVGIG (reference sequence). The CDR3 sequence is CAWSVGLGVEQYF. The DNA for the CDR3 is TGTGCCTGGAGTGTGGGACTGGGCGTCGAGCAGTACTTC.

The V and J genes are TRBV29-1 and TRBJ2-7; possibly TRBD1 for D (5 bases). Per germline, CDR1 SQVTM and CDR2 ANQGSEA. The V end was cut by 4 bases, the J end by 2 bases, with 9 bases between. This CDR3 comprises 12 residues. CDR3 nucleotide sequence: TGCAGCGTTGTCAGGGATACCTACGAGCAGTACTTC. It yields the protein CSVVRDTYEQYF.

This chain connects TRBV5-1 to TRBJ2-3, with TRBD2 matching over 8 bases. The CDR3 sequence is 16 residues long. Trimming at V came to 0 bases and at J to 5 bases, leaving 8 bases not matched to a gene. The germline V gene encodes CDR1 SGHRS and CDR2 YFSETQ. The CDR3 region is CASSLAGVAGQDTQYF. The CDR3 nucleotides are TGCGCCAGCAGCTTGGCCGGGGTAGCGGGACAAGATACGCAGTATTTT.

The gene calls are TRBV2 and TRBJ1-2; D gene ambiguous. Germline V gives CDR1 SNHLY, CDR2 FYNNEI. This CDR3 contains 14 residues. V lost 4 bases and J lost 2, with 11 bases in between. CDR3 amino acids: CASSVGGLNYGYTF. The DNA of the CDR3 is TGTGCCAGCAGTGTGGGCGGCTTAAACTATGGCTACACCTTC.

The chain carries TRBV3-1 and TRBJ1-1; 7 nucleotides agree with TRBD1. Germline V gene sequence: CDR1 LGHDT, CDR2 YNNKEL (reference sequence). This CDR3 has 15 amino acids. The J segment lost 6 bases and the V segment lost 0 bases, leaving 7 bases of the junction unmatched. As DNA, the CDR3 is TGTGCCAGCAGCCAAGAGACAGGGAGGTCTTCTGAAGCTTTCTTT. Encoded protein: CASSQETGRSSEAFF.

This clonotype was detected only once. V gene TRBV24-1 combines with J gene TRBJ1-1; no reliable D call. Trimming stripped 6 bases from V and 1 base from J, with 5 bases between. The CDR3 consists of 12 residues. Germline V gene data show CDR1 as KGHDR and CDR2 as SFDVKD. This chain's CDR3 is CATSNRNTEAFF. As DNA, the CDR3 is TGTGCCACCAGTAACAGGAACACTGAAGCTTTCTTT.